This paragraph reports one TCR beta chain. Its antigen remains unidentified. This sample is drawn from a study of identical twins. The CDR3 totals 16 residues. The trim removed 2 bases at V and 4 bases at J, leaving 10 bases unmatched. Germline V CDR1 and CDR2: SGHAT, FQNNGV. One entry per CDR3 protein results from TCRdb running MiXCR on the 5' RACE reads. Among around 450,000 distinct CDR3 sequences listed, 12% to 15% were seen once. Overall study results and limits: A lower insertion count was a feature of abundant cord blood beta clonotypes, with no such feature in memory repertoires. Beta out-of-frame sequences showed weaker excess twin sharing.

A further study also used this sample, focusing on yellow fever vaccine responses in identical twins. From that report: Twins' T cell vaccine responses reportedly looked partly convergent, partly personalized.

Sequencing was carried out using CD4+ T cells sorted from blood. The V and J genes are TRBV11-2 and TRBJ2-5, with 7 bases lining up with TRBD2. This receptor was identified in a young woman in good health. The chain's CDR3 is CASSLRIGPSGETQYF. The CDR3 DNA follows: TGTGCCAGCAGCTTAAGGATCGGACCTAGCGGAGAGACCCAGTACTTC.